One sample yielded the 14 T cell receptor beta chains listed below, sequenced in a study of blood T cells in healthy people across ages. A second PCR, run for about 7 to 11 cycles, used a sample-barcoded 5' primer plus a J-beta primer mix. One entry per CDR3 protein results from TCRdb running MiXCR on the 5' RACE reads. The sample consists of approximately 880,000 distinct CDR3 sequences, around 49% of them appearing once. The sequenced sample consisted of blood. The receptors shown here come from a man between 25 and 39 years old in good health.

This clonotype was observed a handful of times. The CDR3, as DNA: TGTGCCAGCAACAAACAGGGGGGCACTGAAGCTTTCTTT. Its translation is CASNKQGGTEAFF. This chain connects TRBV9 to TRBJ1-1, with TRBD1 identical over 8 bases. Germline CDR1 is SGDLS and CDR2 is YYNGEE. The CDR3 is made up of 13 amino acids. J gave up 4 bases and V 6 bases, and 5 bases lay outside the gene matches.

This clonotype has only a few counts. The gene calls are TRBV20-1 and TRBJ1-5; no definite D call. CDR1 is DFQATT, CDR2 SNEGSKA, per germline (reference sequence). The CDR3 is 14 amino acids. V lost 6 bases, J lost 5 bases, and 17 bases lay in between. Here the CDR3 DNA reads TGCAGTGCGGCAAGTGGCGGCCTCGATCAGCCCCAGCATTTT. Translating it yields CSAASGGLDQPQHF.

This clonotype was picked up a small number of times. The chain recombines TRBV4-1 with TRBJ2-3; D unresolved. Germline V gene sequence: CDR1 MGHRA, CDR2 YSYEKL. The CDR3 has 16 amino acids. V was trimmed by 0 bases and J by 2 bases, leaving 12 bases between them. The CDR3 nucleotides are TGCGCCAGCAGCCAAGAACGAGGCCCAGCCACAGATACGCAGTATTTT. This encodes CASSQERGPATDTQYF.

V is TRBV20-1 and J is TRBJ1-1; D uncertain. Trimming took 2 bases from V and 4 from J, leaving 2 bases between them. The germline V gene has CDR1 DFQATT and CDR2 SNEGSKA (reference sequence). The CDR3 has 10 amino acids. Here the CDR3 reads CSARSTEAFF. The DNA of the CDR3 is TGCAGTGCTAGAAGCACTGAAGCTTTCTTT.

The chain has TRBV5-1 and TRBJ1-1; D gene unclear. This CDR3 contains 14 residues. CDR1 is SGHRS, CDR2 YFSETQ, per germline. With 0 bases removed from V and 4 bases from J, the gap between germline ends came to 10 bases. CDR3 nucleotide sequence: TGCGCCAGCAGCTTGGAGGGTCAAGGCACTGAAGCTTTCTTT. It is translated as CASSLEGQGTEAFF. Based on the CDR3 plus reference TRBV5-1 and TRBJ1-1, the full variable domain is KAGVTQTPRYLIKTRGQQVTLSCSPISGHRSVSWYQQTPGQGLQFLFEYFSETQRNKGNFPGRFSGRQFSNSRSEMNVSTLELGDSALYLCASSLEGQGTEAFFGQGTRLTVV.

V gene TRBV29-1 combines with J gene TRBJ1-1, with TRBD1 matching over 8 bases. This CDR3 has 14 amino acids. V trimming: 0 bases; J trimming: 11 bases; junction bases outside the gene matches: 11. Germline V gene sequence: CDR1 SQVTM, CDR2 ANQGSEA. CDR3 nucleotide sequence: TGCAGCGTTGAAGAATCGGACAGGGAGCGGGGGGCTTTCTTT. Residues: CSVEESDRERGAFF. Full variable domain (missing parts from reference TRBV29-1 and TRBJ1-1): SAVISQKPSRDICQRGTSLTIQCQVDSQVTMMFWYRQQPGQSLTLIATANQGSEATYESGFVIDKFPISRPNLTFSTLTVSNMSPEDSSIYLCSVEESDRERGAFFGQGTRLTVV.

This clonotype came up many times. The V gene is TRBV29-1, the J gene TRBJ2-3, with D possibly called TRBD1 or TRBD2 (6 bases each). There are 14 residues in the CDR3. Per the germline V gene, CDR1 is SQVTM and CDR2 is ANQGSEA. Trimming took off 3 bases at V and 1 base at J, with 11 bases between the two ends. The CDR3 region has the DNA TGCAGCGTTGATGGAGGGACACGCACAGATACGCAGTATTTT. This codes for CSVDGGTRTDTQYF.

The chain is built from TRBV4-3 and TRBJ2-3; D ambiguous. Per germline, CDR1 LGHNA and CDR2 YSLEER. The CDR3 consists of 16 residues. Trimming stripped 0 bases from V and 2 bases from J, with 12 bases between. The CDR3 protein is CASSQDAIRYTDTQYF. The CDR3 DNA sequence: TGCGCCAGCAGCCAAGATGCGATACGGTACACAGATACGCAGTATTTT.

The chain combines TRBV4-1 with TRBJ2-1, with D unresolved. Germline V lookup: CDR1 MGHRA, CDR2 YSYEKL. This CDR3 has 16 residues. V dropped 2 bases and J dropped 13 bases, with 24 bases sitting between them. This CDR3 reads CASSQMSLGPQETQFF. CDR3 nucleotide sequence: TGCGCCAGCAGCCAAATGTCGTTAGGACCCCAAGAGACCCAGTTCTTC.

Regarding this clonotype: At one boundary the junction diverges from the germline segment, which might be a read error. This chain uses TRBV30 with TRBJ1-6; a weak D match, TRBD1 (5 bases). CDR1 is GTSNPN and CDR2 is SVGIG in the germline V gene (reference sequence). The CDR3 has 14 amino acids. The CDR3 DNA follows: TGTGCCCGGAGCTTCGGGACGGCTAATTCACCCCTCCACTTT. Translating gives CARSFGTANSPLHF.

This clonotype was detected only a few times. CDR3 in amino acids: CASSPRLAGSQETQYF. The CDR3 bases are TGTGCCAGCAGCCCGAGACTAGCGGGGAGTCAAGAGACCCAGTACTTC. The V and J genes are TRBV9 and TRBJ2-5; TRBD2 matches at 11 bases. The V gene end was trimmed by 4 bases and the J gene end by 2 bases; junction bases not matched to a gene: 7. Germline V CDR1 and CDR2: SGDLS, YYNGEE. CDR3 length: 16 amino acids.

The chain links TRBV9 to TRBJ2-5; no clear D. The end of the DNA fits TRBJ2-7 better, so the J call may be wrong. Germline values: CDR1 SGDLS, CDR2 YYNGEE. The CDR3 extends over 16 amino acids. The CDR3: CASSVSPTGKTYEQYF. DNA of the CDR3: TGTGCCAGCAGCGTAAGCCCCACGGGCAAGACCTACGAGCAGTACTTC.

The rearrangement joins TRBV29-1 to TRBJ2-5; D may be TRBD1 or TRBD2 (5 bases each). Looked up from germline, CDR1 is SQVTM and CDR2 is ANQGSEA. Trimming took off 0 bases at V and 2 bases at J, with 25 bases between the two ends. The CDR3 is 19 amino acids. The CDR3 loop is CSVEDRRARDRTRQETQYF. In DNA, the CDR3 is TGCAGCGTTGAAGATCGGCGGGCGAGGGACCGCACCCGACAAGAGACCCAGTACTTC.

This chain joins TRBV9 and TRBJ2-1; no firm D call. Trimming cost V 0 bases and J 1 base, with 8 bases left between them. Looked up from germline, CDR1 is SGDLS and CDR2 is YYNGEE. The CDR3 extends over 15 amino acids. The DNA of the CDR3 is TGTGCCAGCAGCGTAGCTGGGCAGTCCTACAATGAGCAGTTCTTC. Its protein is CASSVAGQSYNEQFF.